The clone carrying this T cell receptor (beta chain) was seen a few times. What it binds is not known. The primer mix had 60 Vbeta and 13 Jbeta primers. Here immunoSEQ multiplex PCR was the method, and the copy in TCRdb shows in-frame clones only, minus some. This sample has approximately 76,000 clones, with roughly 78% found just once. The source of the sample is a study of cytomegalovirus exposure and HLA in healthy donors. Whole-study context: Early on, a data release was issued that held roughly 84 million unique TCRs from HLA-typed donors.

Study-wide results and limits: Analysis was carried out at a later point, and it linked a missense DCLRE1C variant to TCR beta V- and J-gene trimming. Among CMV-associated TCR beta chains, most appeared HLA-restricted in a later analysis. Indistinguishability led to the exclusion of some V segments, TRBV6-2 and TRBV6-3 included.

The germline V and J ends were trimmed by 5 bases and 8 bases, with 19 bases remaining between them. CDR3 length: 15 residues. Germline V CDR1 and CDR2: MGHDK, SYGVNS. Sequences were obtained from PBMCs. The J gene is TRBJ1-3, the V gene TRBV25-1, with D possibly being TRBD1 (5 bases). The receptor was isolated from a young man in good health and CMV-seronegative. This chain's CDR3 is CASSTYRNSVYTIYF. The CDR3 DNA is TGTGCCAGCAGTACATACAGGAACTCTGTGTACACCATATATTTT.